A selection of T cell receptor beta chains follows, all from one sample in a study of beta chain bispecific antibodies for T cell cancers. Each CDR3 protein is one row after TCRdb ran MiXCR on the 5' RACE reads. The sample contains over 20,000 distinct CDR3 sequences, around 2.4% of which appear only once. Their antigen targets remain unknown. Material for sequencing was healthy donor T cells cultured with leukemia cells. These receptors all come from a human donor in good health. Some clones in this sample may be carry-over from other donors' samples. The CDR3 runs from the conserved cysteine through the conserved F or W. The D gene is left open where the match is weak. Rows give clone size only sometimes, using once, few, many, or a class for an expanded clone.

V gene	D gene	clone size	J gene	CDR3 DNA	CDR3 protein
TRBV20-1	-	many	TRBJ2-1	TGCAGTGCTAGAGCAGATCAAAGCGAGGATGAGCAGTTCTTC	CSARADQSEDEQFF
TRBV19	-	medium-sized	TRBJ1-5	TGTGCCAGTAGTGAATTTGGTTCGGGGGCCAGGGGCAATCAGCCCCAGCATTTT	CASSEFGSGARGNQPQHF
TRBV7-9	-	-	TRBJ2-1	TGTGCCAGCAGCTCTAACAATGAGCAGTTCTTC	CASSSNNEQFF
TRBV5-1	TRBD2	many	TRBJ2-1	TGCGCCAGCAGCTTGGATCGGGGGGATGAGCAGTTCTTC	CASSLDRGDEQFF
TRBV12-3/TRBV12-4	TRBD1	many	TRBJ1-3	TGTGCCAGCAGCTTAGGACAGGGGTCTGGAAACACCATATATTTT	CASSLGQGSGNTIYF
TRBV4-1	-	many	TRBJ1-2	TGCGCCAGCAGCCAAGATGGTTTAGGGTTCGGCTACACCTTC	CASSQDGLGFGYTF
TRBV28	-	many	TRBJ1-3	TGTGCCAGCAGTTTATGCCAGGGCGCTGGAAACACCATATATTTT	CASSLCQGAGNTIYF
TRBV29-1	-	many	TRBJ2-7	TGCAGCGTTGTTGCAGGGAACTCCTACGAGCAGTACTTC	CSVVAGNSYEQYF
TRBV4-1	TRBD2	many	TRBJ2-1	TGCGCCAGCAGCTACGGACTAGCGGGGGCGGACGCGAATGAGCAGTTCTTC	CASSYGLAGADANEQFF
TRBV19	TRBD2	many	TRBJ2-3	TGTGCCAGTACTCTTCGGGGGGTAAGCACAGATACGCAGTATTTT	CASTLRGVSTDTQYF